The source of this TCR beta chain is a study of blood T cell repertoires in COVID-19. The overall study: PBMCs, B-cell-depleted T cells, or T cells provided the cDNA or gDNA that made up the material.

Germline-derived CDR1 and CDR2 are MRHNA and SNTAGT. Trimming cost V 6 bases and J 2 bases; bases outside gene matches: 3. CDR3 length: 13 residues. Seattle researchers signed up patients amid active infection and tracked them longitudinally. This clone showed up just once. The assay was immunoSEQ multiplex PCR, and TCRdb's table has in-frame clones only and misses some. This table has about 360,000 clones, 80% to 90% appearing once. The source material was peripheral blood. The J gene is TRBJ1-2, the V gene TRBV6-4; the match to TRBD1 covers 7 bases. This clonotype was sampled from a woman aged 60-70 years with COVID-19, enrolled during active disease. The CDR3 protein is CASRRDSNYGYTF. CDR3 DNA sequence: TGTGCCAGCAGGAGGGACAGCAACTATGGCTACACCTTC.